This entry describes one TCR beta chain. This CDR3 contains 15 residues. Trimming stripped 1 base from V and 4 bases from J, with 13 bases between. Germline lookup yields CDR1 MNHEY and CDR2 SMNVEV (reference sequence). The age range of participants was about 18 to 90 years, with residence in under 30 US areas. This entry belongs to a study of blood T cell repertoires in COVID-19. Produced via immunoSEQ multiplex PCR; TCRdb's table is partial and in-frame only. The sample carries 310,000 or so clones, about 91% recorded once. The chain has TRBV27 and TRBJ1-1; no reliable D call. Sequencing was carried out using PBMCs or T cells enriched from blood (not recorded which). The origin of this receptor is a woman between 18 and 30 years old who had recovered from COVID-19. The CDR3 region is CASSLFHGRSTEAFF. The CDR3 region has the DNA TGTGCCAGCAGTTTATTTCACGGGAGAAGCACTGAAGCTTTCTTT.